The present T cell receptor (beta chain) was sequenced within a study of T-cell memory formation after mild COVID-19. In the study overall: For the most part, TCR clusters were specific to one donor. Study findings and constraints: Researchers found some responding clones in pre-infection memory, a sign that cross-reactive memory joined.

This clonotype was seen a few times. Antigen unknown. This CDR3 region has 16 residues. Trimming stripped 7 bases from V and 1 base from J, with 19 bases between. Germline V gene data show CDR1 as MGHRA and CDR2 as YSYEKL. Using its own MiXCR run on the 5' RACE reads, TCRdb lists one record per CDR3 protein. The table shows 550,000 to 600,000 distinct CDR3 sequences, with 15% to 20% occurring only once. The rearrangement joins TRBV4-1 to TRBJ1-1, with D possibly TRBD1 on 6 matching bases. The source material was PBMCs or a T cell subset sorted from them (not recorded which). This sequence originates from an adult woman who had mild COVID-19 (a few samples of this study predate the infection). Cell type and time point are not known. The CDR3 DNA follows: TGCGCCAGCACCACGGTACTACAGGGCCGGAACACTGAAGCTTTCTTT. It translates to CASTTVLQGRNTEAFF.